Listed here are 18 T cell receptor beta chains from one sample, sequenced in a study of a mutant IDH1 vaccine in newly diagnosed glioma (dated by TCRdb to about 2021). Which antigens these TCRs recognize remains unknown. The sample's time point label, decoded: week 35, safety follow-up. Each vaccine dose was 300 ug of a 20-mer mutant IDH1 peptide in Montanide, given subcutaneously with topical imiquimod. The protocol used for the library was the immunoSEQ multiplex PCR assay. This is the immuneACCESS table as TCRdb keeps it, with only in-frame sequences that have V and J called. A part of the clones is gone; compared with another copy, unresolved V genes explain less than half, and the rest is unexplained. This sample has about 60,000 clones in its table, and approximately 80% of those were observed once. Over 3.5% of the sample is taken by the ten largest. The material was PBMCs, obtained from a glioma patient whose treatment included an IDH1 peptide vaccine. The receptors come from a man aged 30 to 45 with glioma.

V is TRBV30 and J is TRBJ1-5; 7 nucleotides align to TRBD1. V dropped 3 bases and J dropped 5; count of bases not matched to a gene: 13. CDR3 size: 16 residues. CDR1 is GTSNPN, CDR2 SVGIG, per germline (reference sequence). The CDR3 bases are TGTGCCTGGAGCCCTCTTCAGGGGGGAGGGCATCAGCCCCAGCATTTT. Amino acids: CAWSPLQGGGHQPQHF.

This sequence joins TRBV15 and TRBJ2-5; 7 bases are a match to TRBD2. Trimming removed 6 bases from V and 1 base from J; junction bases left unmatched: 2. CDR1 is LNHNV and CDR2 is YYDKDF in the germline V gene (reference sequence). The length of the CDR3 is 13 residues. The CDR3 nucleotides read TGTGCCACCAGGGGAGGGGTCCAAGAGACCCAGTACTTC. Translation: CATRGGVQETQYF.

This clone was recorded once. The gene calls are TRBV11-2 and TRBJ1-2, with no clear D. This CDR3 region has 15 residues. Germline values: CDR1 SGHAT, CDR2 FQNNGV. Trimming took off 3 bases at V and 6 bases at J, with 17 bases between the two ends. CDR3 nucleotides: TGTGCCAGCAGCTTTAAATCGGCCTCCCGGGATGGCTACACCTTC. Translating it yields CASSFKSASRDGYTF.

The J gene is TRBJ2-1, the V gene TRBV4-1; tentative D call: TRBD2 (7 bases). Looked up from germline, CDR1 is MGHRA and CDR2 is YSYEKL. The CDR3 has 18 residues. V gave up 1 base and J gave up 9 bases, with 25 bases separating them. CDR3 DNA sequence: TGCGCCAGCAGCCAAGTACGAAGGGGGGGGCCTAGGTTTAGTGAGCAGTTCTTC. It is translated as CASSQVRRGGPRFSEQFF.

CDR3 protein: CASSIDENYIQPQHF. CDR3 in DNA: TGTGCCAGTAGTATTGATGAAAACTACATTCAGCCCCAGCATTTT. The V gene is TRBV19, the J gene TRBJ1-5; D remains ambiguous. CDR1 and CDR2 from the germline V gene are LNHDA and SQIVND (reference sequence). This CDR3 is 15 amino acids long. Trimming removed 3 bases from V and 6 bases from J, with 15 bases in between.

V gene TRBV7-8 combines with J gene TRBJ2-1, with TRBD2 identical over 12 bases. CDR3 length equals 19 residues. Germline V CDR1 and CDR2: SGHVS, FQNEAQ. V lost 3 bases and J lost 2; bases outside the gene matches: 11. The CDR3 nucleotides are TGTGCCAGCAGCTTCAGACTAGCGGGGGTCCCAAACCCCTACAATGAGCAGTTCTTC. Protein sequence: CASSFRLAGVPNPYNEQFF.

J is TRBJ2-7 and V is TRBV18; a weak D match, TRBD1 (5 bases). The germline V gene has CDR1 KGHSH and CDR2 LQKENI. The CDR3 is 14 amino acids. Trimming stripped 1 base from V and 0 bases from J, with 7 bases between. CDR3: CASSPRQNSYEQYF. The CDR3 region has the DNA TGTGCCAGCTCACCACGACAGAACTCCTACGAGCAGTACTTC.

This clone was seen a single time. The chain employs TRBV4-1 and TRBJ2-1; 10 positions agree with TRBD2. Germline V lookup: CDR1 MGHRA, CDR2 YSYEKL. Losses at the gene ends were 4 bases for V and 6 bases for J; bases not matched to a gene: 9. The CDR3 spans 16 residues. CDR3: CASSRPGTSVGNEQFF. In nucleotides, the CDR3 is TGCGCCAGCAGCCGCCCCGGGACTAGCGTGGGCAATGAGCAGTTCTTC.

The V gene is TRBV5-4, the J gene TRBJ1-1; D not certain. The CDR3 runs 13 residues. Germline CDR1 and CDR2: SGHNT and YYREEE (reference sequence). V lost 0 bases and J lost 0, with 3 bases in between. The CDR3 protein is CASSLGLNTEAFF. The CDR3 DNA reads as TGTGCCAGCAGCTTGGGCCTGAACACTGAAGCTTTCTTT.

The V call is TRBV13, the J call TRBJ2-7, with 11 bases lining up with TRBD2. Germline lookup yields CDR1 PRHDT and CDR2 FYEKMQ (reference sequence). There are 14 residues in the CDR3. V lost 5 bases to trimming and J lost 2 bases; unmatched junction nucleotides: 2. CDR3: CASSISGGAYEQYF. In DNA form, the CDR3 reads TGTGCCAGCAGCATTAGCGGGGGGGCCTACGAGCAGTACTTC.

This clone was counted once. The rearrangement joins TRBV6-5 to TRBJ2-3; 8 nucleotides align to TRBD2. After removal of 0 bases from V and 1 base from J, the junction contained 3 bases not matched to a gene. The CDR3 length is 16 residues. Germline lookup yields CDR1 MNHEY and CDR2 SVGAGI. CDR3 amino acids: CASSYSKLAGTDTQYF. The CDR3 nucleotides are TGTGCCAGCAGTTACTCGAAACTAGCGGGCACAGATACGCAGTATTTT.

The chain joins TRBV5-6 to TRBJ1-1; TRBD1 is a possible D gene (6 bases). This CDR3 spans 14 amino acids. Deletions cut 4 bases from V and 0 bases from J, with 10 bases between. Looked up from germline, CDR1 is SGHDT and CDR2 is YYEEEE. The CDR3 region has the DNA TGTGCCAGCAGCACCGGACAGATGAACACTGAAGCTTTCTTT. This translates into CASSTGQMNTEAFF.

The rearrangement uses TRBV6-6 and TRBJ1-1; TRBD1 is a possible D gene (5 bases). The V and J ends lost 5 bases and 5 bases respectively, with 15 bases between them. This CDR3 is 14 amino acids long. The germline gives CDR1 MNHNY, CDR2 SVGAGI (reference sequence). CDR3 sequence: CASSRGPARTEAFF. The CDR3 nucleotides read TGTGCCAGCAGTCGGGGACCGGCGAGAACTGAAGCTTTCTTT.

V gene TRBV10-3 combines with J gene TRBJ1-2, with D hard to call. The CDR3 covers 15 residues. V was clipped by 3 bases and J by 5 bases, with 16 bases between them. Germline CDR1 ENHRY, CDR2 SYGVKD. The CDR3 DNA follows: TGTGCCATCAGTGAACCCGACAAGGGCTCTTATGGCTACACCTTC. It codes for CAISEPDKGSYGYTF.

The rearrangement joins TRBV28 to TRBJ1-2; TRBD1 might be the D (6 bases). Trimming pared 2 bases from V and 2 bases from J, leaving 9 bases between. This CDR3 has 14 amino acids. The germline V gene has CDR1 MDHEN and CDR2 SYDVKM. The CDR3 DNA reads TGTGCCAGCAGTTTAGCAGGGGCGAACTATGGCTACACCTTC. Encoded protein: CASSLAGANYGYTF.

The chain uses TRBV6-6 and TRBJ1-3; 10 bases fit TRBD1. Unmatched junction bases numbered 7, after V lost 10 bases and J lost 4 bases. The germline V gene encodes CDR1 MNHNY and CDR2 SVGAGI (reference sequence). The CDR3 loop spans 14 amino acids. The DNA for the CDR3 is TGTGCCACCGCCGGGACAGGGGTAGGAAACACCATATATTTT. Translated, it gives CATAGTGVGNTIYF.

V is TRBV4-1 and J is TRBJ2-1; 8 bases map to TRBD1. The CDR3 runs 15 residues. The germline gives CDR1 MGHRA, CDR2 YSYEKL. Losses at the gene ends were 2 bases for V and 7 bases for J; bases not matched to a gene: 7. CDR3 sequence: CASSQSTTGGNEQFF. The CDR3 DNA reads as TGCGCCAGCAGCCAAAGTACAACAGGGGGAAATGAGCAGTTCTTC.

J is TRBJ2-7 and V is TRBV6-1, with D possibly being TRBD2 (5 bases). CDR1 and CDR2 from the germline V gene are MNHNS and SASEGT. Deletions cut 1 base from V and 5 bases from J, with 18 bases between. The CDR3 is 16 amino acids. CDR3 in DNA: TGTGCCAGCAGTGAAGTAGAAGCGGCAGGAAGCGACGAGCAGTACTTC. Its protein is CASSEVEAAGSDEQYF.